The 10 T cell receptor beta chains listed next were all sequenced from one sample in a study of blood T cells in healthy people across ages. Next came a second PCR, run for roughly 6 to 11 cycles, which used a sample-barcoded 5' primer along with a J-beta primer mix. TCRdb re-called the 5' RACE reads through MiXCR, storing one row per CDR3 protein. Of over 950,000 distinct CDR3 sequences in the sample, more than 30% were seen once. What was sequenced was blood. These receptors all come from a young man in good health.

This chain joins TRBV5-6 and TRBJ2-7, with D unclear. The CDR3 sequence is 16 residues long. The germline V gene has CDR1 SGHDT and CDR2 YYEEEE. V was cut by 1 base and J by 7 bases, with 21 bases left in between. CDR3 DNA: TGTGCCAGCAGCTTGAGAACAGAATTTTACTACAATGAGCAGTACTTC. It yields the protein CASSLRTEFYYNEQYF.

V is TRBV25-1 and J is TRBJ2-3; a possible D gene is TRBD1 (5 bases). Trimming removed 0 bases at V and 1 base at J, with 11 bases between. The CDR3 sequence is 16 residues long. The germline V gene encodes CDR1 MGHDK and CDR2 SYGVNS. The CDR3 DNA reads TGTGCCAGCAGTGAATACGGCAGGGTGGGCACAGATACGCAGTATTTT. Translation: CASSEYGRVGTDTQYF.

This clonotype has a handful of counts. The V call is TRBV12-3 or TRBV12-4, the J call TRBJ2-7; D gene unclear. V gave up 4 bases and J gave up 2 bases, with 12 bases separating them. CDR3 length: 14 amino acids. The CDR3 reads CASSSNSLPYEQYF. In DNA form, the CDR3 reads TGTGCCAGCAGTTCTAACAGCTTACCCTACGAGCAGTACTTC.

The chain recombines TRBV25-1 with TRBJ2-7; 11 bases agree with TRBD2. The J call is in doubt because the DNA end fits TRBJ2-5 better. The CDR3 sequence is 15 residues long. CDR1 is MGHDK and CDR2 is SYGVNS in the germline V gene. CDR3 loop: CASSEYTSGGETQYF. The DNA for the CDR3 is TGTGCCAGCAGTGAATACACTAGCGGGGGTGAGACCCAGTACTTC.

This clonotype was counted once. The rearrangement uses TRBV4-3 and TRBJ1-5, with D possibly being TRBD1 (6 bases). Trimming took off 1 base at V and 9 bases at J, with 16 bases between the two ends. Looked up from germline, CDR1 is LGHNA and CDR2 is YSLEER. The CDR3 loop spans 15 amino acids. The CDR3: CASSQGDTGTWPQHF. The CDR3 region has the DNA TGCGCCAGCAGCCAAGGGGACACGGGTACGTGGCCCCAGCATTTT.

Details on this clonotype: A much larger clonotype is one base distant, so this may be a read error. The chain recombines TRBV10-3 with TRBJ2-1; perhaps TRBD2 as D (5 bases). Per germline, CDR1 ENHRY and CDR2 SYGVKD. CDR3 size: 16 residues. Trimming took off 0 bases at V and 4 bases at J, with 13 bases between the two ends. CDR3 sequence: CAISESMARTYNEQFF. The CDR3 DNA reads as TGTGCCATCAGTGAGTCGATGGCGAGGACTTACAATGAGCAGTTCTTC.

On this clonotype itself: The junction departs from the called germline gene at one end, perhaps through a read error. The V gene is TRBV7-9, the J gene TRBJ1-5, with 7 bases aligning to TRBD1. The CDR3 is made up of 12 amino acids. Germline CDR1 is SEHNR and CDR2 is FQNEAQ (reference sequence). The CDR3 here is CASSRGGQPRHF. CDR3 nucleotide sequence: TGTGCCAGCAGCCGCGGGGGACAGCCCCGGCATTTT.

This clonotype was counted between two and nine times. The V call is TRBV14, the J call TRBJ2-1; 7 bases are a match to TRBD2. Trimming cost V 1 base and J 6 bases; bases outside gene matches: 12. This CDR3 contains 17 residues. Per the germline V gene, CDR1 is SGHDN and CDR2 is FVKESK. The CDR3 spells CASSQARDYMFRNEQFF. The CDR3 DNA reads TGTGCCAGCAGCCAAGCACGGGACTACATGTTCCGCAATGAGCAGTTCTTC.

The chain joins TRBV20-1 to TRBJ1-2, with 10 bases fitting TRBD1. This CDR3 region has 13 residues. With 7 bases clipped from V and 5 bases from J, the junction kept 7 bases outside the gene matches. Per germline, CDR1 DFQATT and CDR2 SNEGSKA (reference sequence). CDR3 residues: CSGYTGQGYGYTF. In nucleotides, the CDR3 is TGCAGTGGTTATACGGGACAGGGGTATGGCTACACCTTC.

V is TRBV12-3 or TRBV12-4 and J is TRBJ1-5, with 7 bases lining up with TRBD1. With 8 bases clipped from V and 0 bases from J, the junction kept 19 bases outside the gene matches. The CDR3 covers 19 residues. The CDR3 loop is CASRVYRDSRNFSNQPQHF. CDR3 nucleotides: TGTGCCAGCCGGGTGTATCGGGACAGTCGCAACTTTAGCAATCAGCCCCAGCATTTT.